A selection of T cell receptor beta chains follows, all from one sample in a study of human T cells and chemical hapten exposure. MiXCR, applied by TCRdb to the RACE reads, yields one record per CDR3 protein. Among 75,000 to 100,000 distinct CDR3 sequences, 10% to 13% were seen once, and the ten largest hold less than 2.5%. The sequencing used whole blood, collected in connection with sensitization to the hapten diphenylcyclopropenone (DPC). The receptors derive from a man between 40 and 49 years old with alopecia areata. Some clones in this sample may be carry-over from other donors' samples. Each CDR3 is given with its conserved first and last residue. The order of the fields is V gene, J gene, CDR3 protein.

TRBV20-1,TRBJ2-3,CSARGEGIDTQYF
TRBV7-9,TRBJ1-1,CASNIEGVNTEAFF
TRBV5-4,TRBJ2-3,CASSLVAGGPGTDTQYF
TRBV7-9,TRBJ2-1,CASSLDLKPYNEQFF
TRBV16,TRBJ1-3,CASSQSTGPGNTIYF
TRBV7-9,TRBJ2-1,CASSRTGDEQFF
TRBV5-1,TRBJ2-1,CASSLVGWGSRLFF
TRBV7-2,TRBJ2-3,CASSSQPNFRDTQYF
TRBV12-3/TRBV12-4,TRBJ2-7,CASSTRPGGMFYEQYF
TRBV10-3,TRBJ1-3,CAIKELISGNTIYF
TRBV7-2,TRBJ2-1,CASSWAVNNEQFF
TRBV6-2/TRBV6-3,TRBJ2-2,CASIAGTGELFF
TRBV6-6,TRBJ1-5,CASSSTTGPSNQPQHF
TRBV28,TRBJ2-1,CASSLISGGNEQFF
TRBV5-1,TRBJ2-3,CASNGGQMVTDTQYF
TRBV29-1,TRBJ2-3,CSVEVAGGWADTQYF
TRBV28,TRBJ1-6,CASSWNSPLHF
TRBV6-2/TRBV6-3,TRBJ2-2,CASSYSSRGELFF
TRBV9,TRBJ1-1,CASGGHQLVFF
TRBV3-1,TRBJ2-7,CASSLDGAYEQYF
TRBV12-3/TRBV12-4,TRBJ2-7,CASSRQGLGVEQYF
TRBV7-8,TRBJ2-2,CASSKGGGLAAGAGELFF
TRBV7-2,TRBJ2-1,CASSRDVAGANNEQFF
TRBV12-3/TRBV12-4,TRBJ2-2,CASSWAAGELFF
TRBV6-2/TRBV6-3,TRBJ1-5,CASSPEWGNQPQHF
TRBV6-2/TRBV6-3,TRBJ2-3,CASSYSRDRGFVGTDTQYF
TRBV21-1,TRBJ2-1,CASSKVPGSPLSNEQFF
TRBV7-2,TRBJ2-3,CASSLRGTGGLTDTQYF
TRBV11-1,TRBJ2-3,CASSLGGLGTDTQYF
TRBV12-3/TRBV12-4,TRBJ2-1,CASSRTSGGYNEQFF
TRBV29-1,TRBJ2-3,CSVSGVGGTDTQYF
TRBV12-3/TRBV12-4,TRBJ2-2,CASSLTGLSTGELFF
TRBV4-2,TRBJ2-5,CASSPDYKETQYF
TRBV4-3,TRBJ2-2,CASSQGRPHTGELFF
TRBV11-3,TRBJ2-3,CASSLGTSGTDTQYF
TRBV6-1,TRBJ1-1,CASKGQGGTEAFF
TRBV14,TRBJ2-2,CASSQDAQGYQVGELFF
TRBV15,TRBJ2-1,CATSRVGVYNEQFF
TRBV20-1,TRBJ2-3,CSAKPVLAGFTDTQYF
TRBV9,TRBJ1-6,CASSVGKGEGSSYNSPLHF
TRBV4-2,TRBJ2-3,CASSQEATARTQYF
TRBV5-1,TRBJ2-5,CASSLVVATNVQETQYF
TRBV6-1,TRBJ2-7,CASSVGQGRPYF
TRBV20-1,TRBJ2-4,CSATDLAGDGKNIQYF
TRBV12-3/TRBV12-4,TRBJ2-3,CASSGLGPASDSTDTQYF
TRBV20-1,TRBJ1-5,CSAREPDINQPQHF
TRBV4-3,TRBJ2-2,CASSQDRASTGELFF
TRBV20-1,TRBJ1-5,CSASNRDLRNNQPQHF
TRBV12-3/TRBV12-4,TRBJ1-2,CASKRLDGYPYGYTF
TRBV20-1,TRBJ1-5,CSASLGGGQPQHF
TRBV1,TRBJ1-1,CTSSQDGRVTEAFF
TRBV27,TRBJ2-2,CASRRTTGMVPNTGELFF
TRBV20-1,TRBJ2-3,CSARAGSRTDTQYF
TRBV30,TRBJ2-1,CAWSVHREGYSGTTPSSYNEQFF
TRBV6-6,TRBJ2-1,CASRGTRRSYNEQFF
TRBV12-3/TRBV12-4,TRBJ2-1,CASSSVKVGQSSYNEQFF
TRBV27,TRBJ1-4,CASSLGGTDEKLFF